This TCR beta chain was documented in a study of cytomegalovirus exposure and HLA in healthy donors. Study-level background: In a later analysis, the 90 to 150 validation repertoires were reported to have used the same platform as the approximately 620 first-cohort repertoires.

Study findings and constraints: It was found in a later analysis that first-cohort TCR clusters tended to co-occur in the 100 to 150 validation repertoires. Cytomegalovirus-associated status was assigned to about 170 TCR beta chains.

Produced via immunoSEQ multiplex PCR; TCRdb's table is partial and in-frame only. The table records some 230,000 clones, under 95% of them present only once. With regard to this clone: The antigen remains undetermined.

From the approximately 120-subject validation cohort, which was separate from the roughly 700-subject first cohort, the donors were drawn. Germline V CDR1 and CDR2: LGHNT, FRNRAP. V was cut by 4 bases and J by 1 base, with 8 bases left in between. The CDR3 totals 13 residues. This chain joins TRBV12-5 and TRBJ2-7; D is perhaps TRBD1 (6 bases). The receptor's source is a woman aged 18-29 years in good health and CMV-seronegative. The sample consisted of PBMCs. CDR3 residues: CASGYTGSYEQYF. CDR3 DNA: TGTGCTAGTGGTTATACAGGGTCCTACGAGCAGTACTTC.